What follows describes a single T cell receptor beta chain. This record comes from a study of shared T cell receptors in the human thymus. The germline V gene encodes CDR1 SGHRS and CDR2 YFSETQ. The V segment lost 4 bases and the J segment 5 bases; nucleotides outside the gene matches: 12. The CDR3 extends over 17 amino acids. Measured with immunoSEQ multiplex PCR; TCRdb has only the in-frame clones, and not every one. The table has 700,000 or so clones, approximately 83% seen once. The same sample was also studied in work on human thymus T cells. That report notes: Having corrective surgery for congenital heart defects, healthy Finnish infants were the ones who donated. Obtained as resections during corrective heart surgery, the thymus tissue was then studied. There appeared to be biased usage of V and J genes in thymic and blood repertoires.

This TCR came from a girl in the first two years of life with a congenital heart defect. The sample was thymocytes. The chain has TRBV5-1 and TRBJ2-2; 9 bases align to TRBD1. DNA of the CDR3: TGCGCCAGCAGCCACCGGGACAGGGATTCGCTAACCGGGGAGCTGTTTTTT. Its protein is CASSHRDRDSLTGELFF.